The source of this T cell receptor beta chain is a study of T cell repertoires in cytomegalovirus infection. Overall study context: Public signatures in TCR beta pointed to CMV infection and matching HLA type.

Study observations and caveats: Ex vivo responses were dominated by HLA-C-restricted CMV-specific TCR beta clonotypes. The cumulative frequency of public TCR beta families identified carriers of CMV plus the relevant HLA.

At least ten counts were recorded for this clonotype. Its matching antigen is unknown. This CDR3 contains 16 residues. Germline assignment: CDR1 KGHDR and CDR2 SFDVKD. V lost 4 bases and J lost 3, with 15 bases in between. A single record per CDR3 protein comes from TCRdb applying MiXCR to the reads. The sample has nearly 550,000 distinct CDR3 sequences, approximately 15% seen once; the top ten hold approximately 24%. The chain uses TRBV24-1 and TRBJ2-1; possible D gene TRBD1, 6 bases. This TCR was recovered from a human donor in good health (CMV status not recorded). Some clones in this sample may be carry-over from other donors' samples. Source material: CD8+ T cells from PBMCs. CDR3 in amino acids: CATSDPSATGYNEQFF. CDR3 in DNA: TGTGCCACCAGTGACCCCTCGGCGACAGGCTACAATGAGCAGTTCTTC.